Below, 32 T cell receptor beta chains from the same sample are listed, as sequenced in a study of CD8+CD57+ T cells in acquired aplastic anemia. Genomic DNA, the template, was used for profiling of the TCR beta VDJ and CDR3. In TCRdb, the reads were re-called with MiXCR into one record per CDR3 protein. The data contain 150,000 to 200,000 distinct CDR3 sequences, less than 65% of them singletons. Source material: sorted CD4+, CD8+, or CD8+CD57+ T cells (not recorded which) from PBMCs. The receptors here all came from a human donor with severe aplastic anemia or a healthy control (not recorded which).

The chain joins TRBV19 to TRBJ2-3, with 12 bases fitting TRBD2. The V gene's germline CDR1 is LNHDA and CDR2 SQIVND (reference sequence). The CDR3 length is 15 residues. V was pared by 8 bases and J by 6 bases, with 9 bases of the junction left unmatched. The CDR3 DNA reads as TGTGCCAGTCGACTAGCGGGAGCACCCCGGGATACGCAGTATTTT. This translates into CASRLAGAPRDTQYF.

This rearrangement joins TRBV15 to TRBJ1-6; D is uncertain. The V gene lost 2 bases and the J gene lost 7 bases, with 9 bases spanning the gap. The CDR3 is 14 residues long. CDR1 LNHNV and CDR2 YYDKDF come from the germline V gene (reference sequence). The CDR3 loop reads CATSRRTVNSPLHF. DNA for the CDR3: TGTGCCACCAGCAGAAGGACGGTAAATTCACCCCTCCACTTT. The entire variable domain, with the rest obtained from reference TRBV15 and TRBJ1-6, is as follows: DAMVIQNPRYQVTQFGKPVTLSCSQTLNHNVMYWYQQKSSQAPKLLFHYYDKDFNNEADTPDNFQSRRPNTSFCFLDIRSPGLGDTAMYLCATSRRTVNSPLHFGNGTRLTVT.

The V call is TRBV7-3, the J call TRBJ2-7; no definite D call. V gave up 4 bases and J gave up 3 bases, with 10 bases separating them. This CDR3 has 13 amino acids. CDR1 and CDR2 (germline): SGHTA, FQGTGA. The chain's CDR3 is CASSSVPDYEQYF. The CDR3 DNA reads as TGTGCCAGCAGCTCGGTCCCCGACTACGAGCAGTACTTC. Looking up the rest from reference TRBV7-3 and TRBJ2-7 gives the full variable domain: GAGVSQTPSNKVTEKGKYVELRCDPISGHTALYWYRQSLGQGPEFLIYFQGTGAADDSGLPNDRFFAVRPEGSVSTLKIQRTERGDSAVYLCASSSVPDYEQYFGPGTRLTVT.

In regard to this clonotype: A read error may explain this, as a much larger clone is one base away. This chain links TRBV19 with TRBJ2-3; unclear D gene. The CDR3 spans 13 residues. Germline V gives CDR1 LNHDA, CDR2 SQIVND (reference sequence). In nucleotides, the CDR3 is TGTGCCAGTAGTATGCTTAGCACAGATACGCGGTGTTTT. This encodes CASSMLSTDTRCF.

This clonotype was seen many times. The chain is built from TRBV5-6 and TRBJ1-2, with a possible D match to TRBD1 (6 bases). The CDR3 runs to 15 residues. Trimming pared 4 bases from V and 3 bases from J, leaving 16 bases between. Germline V lookup: CDR1 SGHDT, CDR2 YYEEEE. DNA of the CDR3: TGTGCCAGCAGCCTTCGTCCAGGGGCGGACTATGGCTACACCTTC. Amino acids: CASSLRPGADYGYTF.

This chain joins TRBV19 and TRBJ2-7; either TRBD1 or TRBD2 may fit D (5 bases each). Trimming took off 6 bases at V and 3 bases at J, with 15 bases between the two ends. Germline CDR1 reads LNHDA; CDR2 reads SQIVND (reference sequence). This CDR3 region has 14 residues. The CDR3 DNA follows: TGTGCCAGTAGGAGGGACGGATTTAACTACGAGCAGTACTTC. Its translation: CASRRDGFNYEQYF. Variable domain in full (rest from reference TRBV19 and TRBJ2-7): DGGITQSPKYLFRKEGQNVTLSCEQNLNHDAMYWYRQDPGQGLRLIYYSQIVNDFQKGDIAEGYSVSREKKESFPLTVTSAQKNPTAFYLCASRRDGFNYEQYFGPGTRLTVT.

This clonotype has at least ten counts. The V call is TRBV6-5, the J call TRBJ2-1; a weak D match, TRBD1 (5 bases). V lost 0 bases and J lost 5, with 11 bases in between. The V gene's germline CDR1 is MNHEY and CDR2 SVGAGI. This CDR3 contains 15 residues. The CDR3 DNA follows: TGTGCCAGCAGTTACTCGGGCAGGGCGGACAATGAGCAGTTCTTC. Its translation: CASSYSGRADNEQFF.

The J gene is TRBJ1-2, the V gene TRBV14; D remains ambiguous. CDR3 length: 17 residues. The germline CDR1 and CDR2 sequences are SGHDN and FVKESK. With 3 bases removed from V and 0 bases from J, the gap between germline ends came to 17 bases. The CDR3 is CASSQRNSPLSNYGYTF. As DNA, the CDR3 is TGTGCCAGCAGCCAGAGGAACAGTCCACTATCTAACTATGGCTACACCTTC.

V gene TRBV6-1 combines with J gene TRBJ1-6; D is ambiguous. Trimming pared 7 bases from V and 7 bases from J, leaving 11 bases between. Looked up from germline, CDR1 is MNHNS and CDR2 is SASEGT. This CDR3 contains 13 residues. CDR3 region: CASTLQGNSPLHF. The CDR3 DNA follows: TGTGCCAGCACGTTACAAGGGAATTCACCCCTCCACTTT.

This clonotype was seen at least ten times. The V and J genes are TRBV6-5 and TRBJ2-5, with a tentative D call TRBD1 (6 bases). CDR1 MNHEY and CDR2 SVGAGI come from the germline V gene. The V end was cut by 4 bases, the J end by 5 bases, with 17 bases between. The CDR3 contains 15 residues. Here the CDR3 reads CASSSAAGELETQYF. CDR3 bases: TGTGCCAGCAGTTCGGCGGCAGGGGAGTTGGAGACCCAGTACTTC.

The table lists this clonotype with a few counts. The rearrangement joins TRBV24-1 to TRBJ2-5, with D tentatively TRBD1 (5 bases). With 3 bases removed from V and 1 base from J, the gap between germline ends came to 8 bases. CDR3 size: 14 residues. Germline V gene data show CDR1 as KGHDR and CDR2 as SFDVKD. CDR3 coding DNA: TGTGCCACCAGTGATAGTGACAGCCAAGAGACCCAGTACTTC. As protein: CATSDSDSQETQYF.

CDR3 nucleotides: TGTGCCAGCAGCCAACGGGGGACGGGGTGGAGAGAGACCCAGTACTTC. Translating gives CASSQRGTGWRETQYF. The chain combines TRBV5-6 with TRBJ2-5, with D maybe TRBD2 (6 bases). Germline V gene data show CDR1 as SGHDT and CDR2 as YYEEEE. This CDR3 contains 16 residues. Between the trimmed V and J ends, which lost 4 bases and 4 bases, there was a span of 20 bases.

The J gene is TRBJ1-1, the V gene TRBV9, with 7 nucleotides matching TRBD1. The junction had 17 bases not matched to a gene; V was cut back by 4 bases and J by 11 bases. Germline V gene sequence: CDR1 SGDLS, CDR2 YYNGEE. The CDR3 sequence is 15 residues long. CDR3 coding DNA: TGTGCCAGCAGCAGCCGACAGGGAGGAGGGGCTTTCGCTTTCTTT. Protein product: CASSSRQGGGAFAFF.

This clonotype was seen repeatedly, ten times or more. V is TRBV3-1 and J is TRBJ1-1, with 7 bases matching TRBD1. This CDR3 has 15 residues. Germline CDR1 LGHDT, CDR2 YNNKEL (reference sequence). With V trimmed by 8 bases and J by 4 bases, 13 bases remained unmatched. DNA for the CDR3: TGTGCCAGCTCTCAAGGGGGCGGGATGGGCACTGAAGCTTTCTTT. This gives the protein CASSQGGGMGTEAFF.

The chain recombines TRBV7-8 with TRBJ2-1; D might be TRBD1 (5 bases). Germline V gene data show CDR1 as SGHVS and CDR2 as FQNEAQ. The CDR3 consists of 12 residues. V gave up 7 bases and J gave up 8 bases, with 12 bases separating them. The CDR3 spells CASTYQGDEQFF. The CDR3 DNA sequence: TGTGCCAGCACCTACCAAGGGGATGAGCAGTTCTTC.

As concerns this clonotype: A junction boundary mismatches the germline segment, possibly from a read error. The rearrangement links TRBV7-9 to TRBJ1-1; maybe TRBD1 (5 bases). The CDR3 sequence is 12 residues long. Looked up from germline, CDR1 is SEHNR and CDR2 is FQNEAQ (reference sequence). CDR3 in DNA: TGTGCCTGCAGTGGGGGACGTACTGAAGCTTTCTTT. This gives the protein CACSGGRTEAFF.

On this clonotype itself: The junction does not match germline at one end; this may be a read error. This sequence joins TRBV5-1 and TRBJ1-5; 8 positions agree with TRBD1. Germline V CDR1 and CDR2: SGHRS, YFSETQ. The CDR3 loop spans 15 amino acids. In DNA form, the CDR3 reads TGTGCCAGCAGTCAGGGGGCAAGTAATAATCAGCCCCAGCATTTT. Translation: CASSQGASNNQPQHF. Complete variable domain (other parts from reference TRBV5-1 and TRBJ1-5): KAGVTQTPRYLIKTRGQQVTLSCSPISGHRSVSWYQQTPGQGLQFLFEYFSETQRNKGNFPGRFSGRQFSNSRSEMNVSTLELGDSALYLCASSQGASNNQPQHFGDGTRLSIL.

The genes are TRBV12-3 or TRBV12-4 and TRBJ2-7; D is perhaps TRBD1 or TRBD2 (7 bases each). This CDR3 has 15 amino acids. The V gene lost 2 bases and the J gene lost 7 bases, with 18 bases spanning the gap. The CDR3 bases are TGTGCCAGCAGTTTATGGGGCCAGGGGGGGGTGGAGCAGTACTTC. This translates into CASSLWGQGGVEQYF.

The sample holds many counts of this clonotype. The J gene is TRBJ2-2, the V gene TRBV7-8, with D possibly called TRBD1 or TRBD2 (5 bases each). The germline V gene has CDR1 SGHVS and CDR2 FQNEAQ. CDR3 length: 15 amino acids. Trimming removed 0 bases from V and 6 bases from J, with 11 bases in between. The CDR3 DNA reads as TGTGCCAGCAGCTTAGCCCGGGGACGCCCCGGGGAGCTGTTTTTT. Encoded protein: CASSLARGRPGELFF.

The chain's CDR3 is CSVDQTGTRTGANVLTF. For the CDR3, the DNA is TGCAGCGTCGACCAGACAGGGACCAGAACTGGGGCCAACGTCCTGACTTTC. The gene calls are TRBV29-1 and TRBJ2-6; 7 nucleotides line up with TRBD1. In germline, CDR1 is SQVTM, CDR2 ANQGSEA. Losses at the gene ends were 6 bases for V and 2 bases for J; bases not matched to a gene: 13. This CDR3 region has 17 residues.

The chain carries TRBV29-1 and TRBJ1-1; D is perhaps TRBD1 (5 bases). The CDR3 loop spans 13 amino acids. CDR1 is SQVTM, CDR2 ANQGSEA, per germline. V was cut by 0 bases and J by 10 bases, with 15 bases left in between. CDR3 protein: CSVEDSRGRGAFF. For the CDR3, the DNA is TGCAGCGTTGAAGATTCAAGGGGCCGGGGAGCTTTCTTT.

The rearrangement links TRBV7-2 to TRBJ2-1, with D perhaps TRBD1 or TRBD2 (5 bases each). The CDR3 has 16 residues. Germline values: CDR1 SGHTA, CDR2 FQGNSA. Trimming cost V 5 bases and J 2 bases, with 16 bases left between them. The CDR3: CASSRKGQGPYNEQFF. CDR3 nucleotide sequence: TGTGCCAGCAGCCGCAAAGGGCAGGGACCCTACAATGAGCAGTTCTTC. Filled out from reference TRBV7-2 and TRBJ2-1, the complete variable domain reads GAGVSQSPSNKVTEKGKDVELRCDPISGHTALYWYRQSLGQGLEFLIYFQGNSAPDKSGLPSDRFSAERTGGSVSTLTIQRTQQEDSAVYLCASSRKGQGPYNEQFFGPGTRLTVL.

CDR3 sequence reads: CASSKTPGEHNEQFF. DNA of the CDR3: TGTGCCAGCAGCAAAACACCAGGAGAGCACAATGAGCAGTTCTTC. The rearrangement uses TRBV7-6 and TRBJ2-1; no clear D gene. This CDR3 has 15 residues. Trimming pared 5 bases from V and 5 bases from J, leaving 16 bases between. Germline loops: CDR1 SGHVS, CDR2 FNYEAQ. Looking up the rest from reference TRBV7-6 and TRBJ2-1 gives the full variable domain: GAGVSQSPRYKVTKRGQDVALRCDPISGHVSLYWYRQALGQGPEFLTYFNYEAQQDKSGLPNDRFSAERPEGSISTLTIQRTEQRDSAMYRCASSKTPGEHNEQFFGPGTRLTVL.

J is TRBJ2-1 and V is TRBV29-1; no clear D. V was cut by 0 bases and J by 7 bases, with 7 bases left in between. Germline CDR1 reads SQVTM; CDR2 reads ANQGSEA. This CDR3 has 12 residues. This CDR3 reads CSVEDTGNEQFF. The CDR3 DNA sequence: TGCAGCGTTGAAGATACGGGTAATGAGCAGTTCTTC.

The rearrangement uses TRBV24-1 and TRBJ2-7; the match to TRBD2 covers 11 bases. V dropped 5 bases and J dropped 2; count of bases not matched to a gene: 1. Germline V lookup: CDR1 KGHDR, CDR2 SFDVKD. The CDR3 runs 14 residues. The CDR3 DNA reads TGTGCCACCAGTGCTAGCGGGGGGACCTACGAGCAGTACTTC. This sequence encodes CATSASGGTYEQYF.

The rearrangement links TRBV7-9 to TRBJ1-2; no clear D. Trimming took off 3 bases at V and 2 bases at J, with 10 bases between the two ends. The CDR3 has 14 residues. Germline V gene data show CDR1 as SEHNR and CDR2 as FQNEAQ (reference sequence). For the CDR3, the DNA is TGTGCCAGCAGCTTGTCGGGCAGGAACTATGGCTACACCTTC. Amino acid sequence: CASSLSGRNYGYTF.

The chain uses TRBV12-3 or TRBV12-4 and TRBJ1-4; the match to TRBD1 covers 10 bases. The CDR3 totals 14 residues. V lost 3 bases to trimming and J lost 7 bases; unmatched junction nucleotides: 2. CDR3 sequence reads: CASSFRDRGEKLFF. The DNA for the CDR3 is TGTGCCAGCAGTTTCCGGGACAGGGGTGAAAAACTGTTTTTT.

The chain carries TRBV20-1 and TRBJ2-5; possible D gene TRBD1, 6 bases. The CDR3 runs 15 residues. The V end was cut by 5 bases, the J end by 1 base, with 17 bases between. Looked up from germline, CDR1 is DFQATT and CDR2 is SNEGSKA (reference sequence). The CDR3 nucleotides are TGCAGTGCTGAACTCGCGGACAGCTCCCAAGAGACCCAGTACTTC. Amino acid sequence: CSAELADSSQETQYF.

This clonotype was detected a few times. DNA for the CDR3: TGTGCCATCAGTCCCGGGACAGCAAACTATGGCTACACCTTC. This codes for CAISPGTANYGYTF. The genes are TRBV10-3 and TRBJ1-2, with TRBD1 identical over 7 bases. Losses at the gene ends were 5 bases for V and 2 bases for J; bases not matched to a gene: 5. The CDR3 is 14 amino acids. The germline V gene encodes CDR1 ENHRY and CDR2 SYGVKD.

This clonotype was seen at least ten times. The chain combines TRBV4-1 with TRBJ2-3; 7 nucleotides align to TRBD2. Germline V gene sequence: CDR1 MGHRA, CDR2 YSYEKL. With 0 bases clipped from V and 1 base from J, the junction kept 4 bases outside the gene matches. The CDR3 is 16 residues long. CDR3 in amino acids: CASSQELGLGTDTQYF. In DNA, the CDR3 is TGCGCCAGCAGCCAAGAATTAGGACTAGGCACAGATACGCAGTATTTT.

J is TRBJ1-1 and V is TRBV29-1; no clear D. V lost 8 bases and J lost 0, with 19 bases in between. This CDR3 contains 15 residues. Germline CDR1 reads SQVTM; CDR2 reads ANQGSEA. The CDR3 nucleotides read TGCAGCAGTTATTCGGGCGGCGAGATGAACACTGAAGCTTTCTTT. Translated, it gives CSSYSGGEMNTEAFF.

This clonotype occurred a few times. The J gene is TRBJ1-6, the V gene TRBV7-9; tentatively, D is TRBD1 (6 bases). Germline CDR1 and CDR2: SEHNR and FQNEAQ (reference sequence). This CDR3 region has 17 residues. V lost 5 bases, J lost 7 bases, and 21 bases lay in between. The CDR3 protein is CASSRSSPRQGNSPLHF. The CDR3 nucleotides read TGTGCCAGCAGCCGTAGTAGCCCCAGGCAGGGGAATTCACCCCTCCACTTT.